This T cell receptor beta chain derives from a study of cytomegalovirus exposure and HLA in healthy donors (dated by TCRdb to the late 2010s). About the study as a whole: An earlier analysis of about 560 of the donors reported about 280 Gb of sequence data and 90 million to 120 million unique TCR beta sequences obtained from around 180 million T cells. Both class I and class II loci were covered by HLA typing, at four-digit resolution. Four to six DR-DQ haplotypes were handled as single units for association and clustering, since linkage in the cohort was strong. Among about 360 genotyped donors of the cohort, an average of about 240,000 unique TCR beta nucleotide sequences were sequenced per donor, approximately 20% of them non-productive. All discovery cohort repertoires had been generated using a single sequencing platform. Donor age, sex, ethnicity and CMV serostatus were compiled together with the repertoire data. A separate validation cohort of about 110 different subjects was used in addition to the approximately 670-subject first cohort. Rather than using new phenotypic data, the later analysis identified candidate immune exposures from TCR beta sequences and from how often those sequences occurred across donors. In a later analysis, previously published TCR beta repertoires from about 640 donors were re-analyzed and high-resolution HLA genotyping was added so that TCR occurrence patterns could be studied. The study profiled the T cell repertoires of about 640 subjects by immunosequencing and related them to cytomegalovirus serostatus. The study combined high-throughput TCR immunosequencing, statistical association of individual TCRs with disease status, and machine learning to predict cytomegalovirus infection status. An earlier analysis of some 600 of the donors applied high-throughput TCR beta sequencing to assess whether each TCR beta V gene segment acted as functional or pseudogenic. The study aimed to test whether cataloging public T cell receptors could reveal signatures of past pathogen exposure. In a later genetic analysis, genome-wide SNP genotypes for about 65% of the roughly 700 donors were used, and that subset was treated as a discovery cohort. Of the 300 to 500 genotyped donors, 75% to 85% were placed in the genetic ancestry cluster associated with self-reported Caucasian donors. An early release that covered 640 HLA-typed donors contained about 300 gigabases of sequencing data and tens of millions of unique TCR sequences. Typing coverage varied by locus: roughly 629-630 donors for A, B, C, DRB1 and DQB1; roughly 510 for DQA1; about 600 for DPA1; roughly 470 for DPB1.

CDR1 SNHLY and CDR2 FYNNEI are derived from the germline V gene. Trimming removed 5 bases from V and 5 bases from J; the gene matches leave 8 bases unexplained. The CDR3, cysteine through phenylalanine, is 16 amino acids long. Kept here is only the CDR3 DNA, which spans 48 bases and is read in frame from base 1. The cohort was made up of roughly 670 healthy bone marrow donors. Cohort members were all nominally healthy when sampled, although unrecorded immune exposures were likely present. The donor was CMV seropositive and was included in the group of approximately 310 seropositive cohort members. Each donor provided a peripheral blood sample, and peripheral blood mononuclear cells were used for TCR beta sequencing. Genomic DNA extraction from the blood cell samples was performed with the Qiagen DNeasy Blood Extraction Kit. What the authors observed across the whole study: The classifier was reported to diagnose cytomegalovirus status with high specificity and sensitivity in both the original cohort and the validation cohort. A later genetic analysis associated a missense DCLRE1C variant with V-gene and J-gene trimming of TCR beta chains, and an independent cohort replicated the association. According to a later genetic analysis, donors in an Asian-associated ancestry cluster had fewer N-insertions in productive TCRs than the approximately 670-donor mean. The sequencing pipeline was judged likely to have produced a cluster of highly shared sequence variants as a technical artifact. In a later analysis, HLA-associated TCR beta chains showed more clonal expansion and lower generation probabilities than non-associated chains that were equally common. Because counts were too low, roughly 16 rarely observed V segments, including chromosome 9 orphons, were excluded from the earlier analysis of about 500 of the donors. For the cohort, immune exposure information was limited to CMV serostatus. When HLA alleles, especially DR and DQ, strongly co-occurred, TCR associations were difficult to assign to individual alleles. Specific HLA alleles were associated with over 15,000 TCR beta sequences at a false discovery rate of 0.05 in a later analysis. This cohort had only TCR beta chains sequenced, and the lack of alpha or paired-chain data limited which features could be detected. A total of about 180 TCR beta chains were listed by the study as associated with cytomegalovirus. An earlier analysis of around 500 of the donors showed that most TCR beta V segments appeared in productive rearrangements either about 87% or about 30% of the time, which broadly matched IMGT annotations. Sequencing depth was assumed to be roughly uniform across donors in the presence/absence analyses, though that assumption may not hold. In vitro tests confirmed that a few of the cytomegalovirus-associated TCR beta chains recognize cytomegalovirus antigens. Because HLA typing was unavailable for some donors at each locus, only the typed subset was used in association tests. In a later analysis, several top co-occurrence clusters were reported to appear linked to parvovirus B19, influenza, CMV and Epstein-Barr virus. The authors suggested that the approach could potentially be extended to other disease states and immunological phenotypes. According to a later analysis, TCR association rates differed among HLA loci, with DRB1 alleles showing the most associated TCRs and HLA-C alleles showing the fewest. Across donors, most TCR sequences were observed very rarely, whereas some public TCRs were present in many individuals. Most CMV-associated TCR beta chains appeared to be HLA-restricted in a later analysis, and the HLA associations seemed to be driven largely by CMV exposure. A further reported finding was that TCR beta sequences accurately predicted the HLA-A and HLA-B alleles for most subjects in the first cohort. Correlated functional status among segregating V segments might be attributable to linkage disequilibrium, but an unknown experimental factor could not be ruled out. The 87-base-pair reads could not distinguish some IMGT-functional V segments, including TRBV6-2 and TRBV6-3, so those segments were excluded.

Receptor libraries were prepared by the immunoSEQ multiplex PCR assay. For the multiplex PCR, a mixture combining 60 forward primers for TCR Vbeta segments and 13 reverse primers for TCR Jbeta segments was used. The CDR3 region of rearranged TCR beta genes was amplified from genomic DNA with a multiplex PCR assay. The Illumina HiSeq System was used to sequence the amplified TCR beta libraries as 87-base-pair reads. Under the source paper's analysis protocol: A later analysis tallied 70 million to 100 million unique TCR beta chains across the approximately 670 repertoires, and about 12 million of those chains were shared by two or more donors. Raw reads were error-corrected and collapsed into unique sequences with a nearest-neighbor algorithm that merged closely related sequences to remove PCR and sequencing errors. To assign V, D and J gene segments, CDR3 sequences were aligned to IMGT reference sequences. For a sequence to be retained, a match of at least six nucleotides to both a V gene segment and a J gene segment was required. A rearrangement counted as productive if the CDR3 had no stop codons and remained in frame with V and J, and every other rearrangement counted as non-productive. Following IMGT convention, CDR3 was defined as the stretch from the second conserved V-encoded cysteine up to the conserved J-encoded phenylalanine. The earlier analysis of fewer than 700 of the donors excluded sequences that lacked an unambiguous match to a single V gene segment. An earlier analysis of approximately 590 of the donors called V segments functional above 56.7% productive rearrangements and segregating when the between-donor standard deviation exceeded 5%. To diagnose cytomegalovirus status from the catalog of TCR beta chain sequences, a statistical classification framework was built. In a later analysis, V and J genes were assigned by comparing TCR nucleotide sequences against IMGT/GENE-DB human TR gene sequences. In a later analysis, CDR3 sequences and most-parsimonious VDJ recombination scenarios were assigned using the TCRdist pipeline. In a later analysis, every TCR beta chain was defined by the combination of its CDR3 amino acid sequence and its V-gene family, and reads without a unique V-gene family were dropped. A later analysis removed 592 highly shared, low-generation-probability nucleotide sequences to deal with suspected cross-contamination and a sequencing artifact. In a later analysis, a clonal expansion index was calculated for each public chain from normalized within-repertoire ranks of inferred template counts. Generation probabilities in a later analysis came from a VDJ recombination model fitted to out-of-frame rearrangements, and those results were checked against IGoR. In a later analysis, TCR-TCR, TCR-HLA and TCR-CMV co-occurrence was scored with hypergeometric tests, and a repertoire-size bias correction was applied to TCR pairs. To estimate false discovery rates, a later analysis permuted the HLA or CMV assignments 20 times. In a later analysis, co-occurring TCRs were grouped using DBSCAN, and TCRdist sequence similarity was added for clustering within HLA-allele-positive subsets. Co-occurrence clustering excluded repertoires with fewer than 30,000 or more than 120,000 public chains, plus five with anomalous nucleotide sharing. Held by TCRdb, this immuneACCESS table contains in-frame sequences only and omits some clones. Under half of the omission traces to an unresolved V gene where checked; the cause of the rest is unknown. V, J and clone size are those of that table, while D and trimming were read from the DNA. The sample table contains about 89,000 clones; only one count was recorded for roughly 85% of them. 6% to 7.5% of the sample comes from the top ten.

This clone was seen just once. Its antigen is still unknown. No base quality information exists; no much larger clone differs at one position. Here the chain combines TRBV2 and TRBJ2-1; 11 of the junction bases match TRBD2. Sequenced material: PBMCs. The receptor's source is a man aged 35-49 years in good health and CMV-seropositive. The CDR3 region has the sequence CASSYSGGAFDNEQFF. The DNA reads TGTGCCAGCAGTTATAGCGGGGGGGCTTTTGACAATGAGCAGTTCTTC.